This TCR beta chain was sequenced in a study of human T cells and chemical hapten exposure. General study points: The presence of alopecia in the donors means their immune response may differ from healthy people's. The number of TCRs above 1 in 1000 frequency did not change after DPC sensitization.

Noted time point: patch test 2, 6 weeks after DPC sensitization. Noted treatment: therapeutic diphenylcyclopropenone sensitization with weekly scalp DPC. Whole blood that had not been fractionated was the source of extracted total RNA. This clonotype has just a few counts. Its antigen is as yet unknown. One entry per CDR3 protein, called by TCRdb with MiXCR from the RACE reads. The sample contains roughly 140,000 distinct CDR3 sequences, 10% to 15% of which appear only once. V was clipped by 4 bases and J by 2 bases, with 13 bases between them. The CDR3 has 14 residues. Germline loops: CDR1 SQVTM, CDR2 ANQGSEA.

The sequencing used whole blood, collected in connection with sensitization to the hapten diphenylcyclopropenone (DPC). The rearrangement joins TRBV29-1 to TRBJ2-3, with D possibly matching TRBD2 (7 bases). The receptor's source is a woman between 45 and 60 years old with alopecia areata. Some clones in this sample may be carry-over from other donors' samples. In nucleotides, the CDR3 is TGCAGCGTTGGACACCGGGGGGCCACAGATACGCAGTATTTT. Its translation is CSVGHRGATDTQYF.